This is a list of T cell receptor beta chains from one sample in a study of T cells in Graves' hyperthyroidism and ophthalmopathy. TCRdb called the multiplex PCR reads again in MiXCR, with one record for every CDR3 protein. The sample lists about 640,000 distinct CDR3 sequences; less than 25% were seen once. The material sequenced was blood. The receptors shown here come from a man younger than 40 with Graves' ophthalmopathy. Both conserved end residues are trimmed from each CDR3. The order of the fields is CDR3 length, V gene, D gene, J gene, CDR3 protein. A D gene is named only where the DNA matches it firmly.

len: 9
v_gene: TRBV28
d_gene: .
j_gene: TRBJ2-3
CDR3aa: ASSLYSAQY

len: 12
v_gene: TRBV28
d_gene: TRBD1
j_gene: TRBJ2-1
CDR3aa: ASRRQGIYNEQF

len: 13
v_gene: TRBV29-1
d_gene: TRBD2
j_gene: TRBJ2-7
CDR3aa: SVVRGGRSSYEQY

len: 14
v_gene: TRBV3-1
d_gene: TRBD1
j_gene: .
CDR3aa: ASSQTPTGLQETQF

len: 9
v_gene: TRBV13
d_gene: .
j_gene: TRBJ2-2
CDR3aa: ASERGGELF

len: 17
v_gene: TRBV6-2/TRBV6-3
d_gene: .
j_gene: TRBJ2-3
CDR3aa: ASTPGGLAAPTSTDTQY

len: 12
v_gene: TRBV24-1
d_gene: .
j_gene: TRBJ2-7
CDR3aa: ATSPSGPSYEQY

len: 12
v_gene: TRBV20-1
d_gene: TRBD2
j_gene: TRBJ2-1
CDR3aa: SALSGSHYNEQF

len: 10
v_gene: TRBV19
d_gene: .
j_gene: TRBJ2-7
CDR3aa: ASSIDANERY

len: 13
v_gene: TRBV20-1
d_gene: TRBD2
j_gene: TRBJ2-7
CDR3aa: SARDIAGGPVGQY

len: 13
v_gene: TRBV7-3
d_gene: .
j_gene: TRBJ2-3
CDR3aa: ASSPDSASTDTQY

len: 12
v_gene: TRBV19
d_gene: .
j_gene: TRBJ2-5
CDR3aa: ASSTGRSQETQY

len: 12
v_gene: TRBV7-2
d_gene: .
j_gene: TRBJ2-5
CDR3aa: ASTPMSAQETQY

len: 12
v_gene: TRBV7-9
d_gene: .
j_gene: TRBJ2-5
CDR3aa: ASSSSWGLETQY

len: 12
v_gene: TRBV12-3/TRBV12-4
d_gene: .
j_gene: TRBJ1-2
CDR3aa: ASRHTGTFYGYT

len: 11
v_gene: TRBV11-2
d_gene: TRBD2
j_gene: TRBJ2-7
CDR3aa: ASSLPAGGEQY

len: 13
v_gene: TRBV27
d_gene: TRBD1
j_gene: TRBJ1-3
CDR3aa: ASSPSGGSGNTIY

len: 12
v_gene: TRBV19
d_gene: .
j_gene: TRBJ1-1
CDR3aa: ASLRRGMNTEAF

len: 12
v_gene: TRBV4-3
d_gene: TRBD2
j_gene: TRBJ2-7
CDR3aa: ASSQTGLASEQY

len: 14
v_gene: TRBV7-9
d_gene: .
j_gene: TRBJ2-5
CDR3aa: ASSFLDSPSGETQY

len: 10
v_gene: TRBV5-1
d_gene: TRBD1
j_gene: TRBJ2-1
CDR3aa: ASRGQGNEQF

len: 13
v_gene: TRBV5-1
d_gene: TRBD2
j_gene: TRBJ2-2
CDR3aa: ASSVREDYTGELF